The following is a T cell receptor beta chain sequence with its context. The target of this receptor is not known. Base qualities are not provided; no much larger clone lies one nucleotide away. The library was built by means of RT-PCR. The instrument was an Illumina HiSeq 2500. The public reads were quality trimmed at Q25 with fastp and then assembled into clones with MiXCR by TCRdb, keeping productive beta chains. CDR3 protein duplicates are merged, each entry listing the most common genes and DNA. This sample comprises a few hundred thousand distinct CDR3 sequences, about 20% of them detected only once. The ten most abundant clones make up about 9.4% of the sample. The data are from a study of response to subunit inactivated influenza vaccine (dated by TCRdb to the late 2010s). Turning to the overall study: To follow how T cells responded to a trivalent subunit inactivated influenza vaccine, the researchers relied on deep quantitative profiling of the T cell receptor repertoire.

The CDR3, from cysteine to phenylalanine, totals 14 residues. The entry retains the CDR3 DNA only, 42 bases that are in frame from base 1. The junction shows trimming of 7 bases on V and 2 bases on J, and the gene matches do not reach 6 bases of it. CDR1 and CDR2, looked up from the germline V gene, are ENHRY and SYGVKD. Study-wide conclusions, independent of this receptor: The authors proposed that each seasonal influenza vaccination may bring in only a limited number of new T cells.

The chain employs TRBV10-3 and TRBJ1-2; 8 bases in the junction line up with TRBD1. This sample comprised PBMCs from blood, obtained approximately 20 months after vaccination. This clonotype originated in a man between 50 and 69 years old who received an inactivated influenza vaccine. Donor details come from another sample of the same person, matched by shared clones. At the DNA level, the sequence is TGTGCCATCAACACAGGGGGAAGAAACTATGGCTACACCTTC. The translation is CAINTGGRNYGYTF.